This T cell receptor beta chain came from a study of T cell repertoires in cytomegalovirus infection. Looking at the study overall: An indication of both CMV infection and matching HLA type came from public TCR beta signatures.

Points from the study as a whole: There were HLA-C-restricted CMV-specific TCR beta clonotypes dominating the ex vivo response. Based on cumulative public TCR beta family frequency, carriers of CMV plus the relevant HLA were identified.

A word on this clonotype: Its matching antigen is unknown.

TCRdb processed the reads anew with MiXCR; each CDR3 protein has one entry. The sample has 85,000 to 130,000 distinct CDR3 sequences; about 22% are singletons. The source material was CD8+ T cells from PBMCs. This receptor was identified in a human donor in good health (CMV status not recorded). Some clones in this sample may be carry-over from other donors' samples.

The CDR3 here is CASSPGGGEGYTF. The CDR3 DNA is TGTGCCAGCAGCCCTGGGGGGGGAGAGGGCTACACCTTC. The rearrangement uses TRBV5-5 and TRBJ1-2, with D possibly TRBD1 on 5 matching bases. This CDR3 has 13 amino acids. In germline, CDR1 is SGHKS, CDR2 YYEKEE (reference sequence). V shed 4 bases and J shed 8 bases, with 15 bases lying between them.